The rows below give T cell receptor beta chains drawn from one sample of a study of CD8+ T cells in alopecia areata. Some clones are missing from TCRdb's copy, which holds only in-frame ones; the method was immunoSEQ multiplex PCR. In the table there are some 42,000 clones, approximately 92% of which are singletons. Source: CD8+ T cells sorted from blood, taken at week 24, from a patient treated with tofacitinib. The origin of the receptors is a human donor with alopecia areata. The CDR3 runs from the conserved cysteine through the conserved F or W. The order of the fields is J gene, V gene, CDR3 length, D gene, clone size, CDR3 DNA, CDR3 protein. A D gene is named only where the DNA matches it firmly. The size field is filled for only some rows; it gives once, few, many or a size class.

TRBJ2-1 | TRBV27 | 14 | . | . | TGTGCCAGCAGTCTTAGACTAGTACGCAATGAGCAGTTCTTC | CASSLRLVRNEQFF
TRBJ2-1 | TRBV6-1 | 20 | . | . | TGTGCCAGCAGTGAAGTTTCCCCATTAGGGGCAGGGATATTGGTGGATGAGCAGTTCTTC | CASSEVSPLGAGILVDEQFF
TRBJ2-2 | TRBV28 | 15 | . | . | TGTGCCAGCAGTTTAAAAACAGATGCGATACGGGAGCTGTTTTTT | CASSLKTDAIRELFF
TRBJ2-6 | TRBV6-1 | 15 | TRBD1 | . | TGTGCCAGCAGTGAGGGGACAGTTGGGGCCAACGTCCTGACTTTC | CASSEGTVGANVLTF
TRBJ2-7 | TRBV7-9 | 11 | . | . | TGTGCCAGCAGCTTAGAAGACGAGCAGTACTTC | CASSLEDEQYF
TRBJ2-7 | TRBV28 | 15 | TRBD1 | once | TGTGCCAGCAGTTTAGAGGGGGCATGGGGAGACGAGCAGTACTTC | CASSLEGAWGDEQYF
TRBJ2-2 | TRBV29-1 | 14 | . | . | TGCAGCGTTGGTGGTATACCGAACACCGGGGAGCTGTTTTTT | CSVGGIPNTGELFF
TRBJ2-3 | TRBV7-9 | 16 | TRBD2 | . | TGTGCCAGCAGCTCCGGACTAGCGGACAGCATGGATACGCAGTATTTT | CASSSGLADSMDTQYF
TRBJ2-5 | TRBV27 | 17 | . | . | TGTGCCAGCAGTCCCCTCCGGACAGAATTCCCAACTATTGGCCAGTACTTC | CASSPLRTEFPTIGQYF
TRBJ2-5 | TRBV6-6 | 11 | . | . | TGTGCCAGCAGTTACCAAGAGACCCAGTACTTC | CASSYQETQYF
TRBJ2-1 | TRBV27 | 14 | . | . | TGTGCCAGCAGTCCGAGGAACTCCTACAATGAGCAGTTCTTC | CASSPRNSYNEQFF
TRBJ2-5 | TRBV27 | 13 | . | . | TGTGCCAGCAGCTATTCGACCTTGACCACCCAGTACTTC | CASSYSTLTTQYF
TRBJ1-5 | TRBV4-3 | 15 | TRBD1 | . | TGCGCCAGCAGCCAAGCCCAGGGGGCAGGGCAGCCCCAGCATTTT | CASSQAQGAGQPQHF
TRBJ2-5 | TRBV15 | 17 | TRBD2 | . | TGTGCCACCAGCAGAGGACTAGCGGGAATGTACCAAGAGACCCAGTACTTC | CATSRGLAGMYQETQYF
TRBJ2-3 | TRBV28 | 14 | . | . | TGTGCCAGCAACCCCCGGTGGGGGGCAGATACGCAGTATTTT | CASNPRWGADTQYF
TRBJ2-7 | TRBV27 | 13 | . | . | TGTGCCAGCTGCTCAGGTTTATCCTACGAGCAGTACTTC | CASCSGLSYEQYF
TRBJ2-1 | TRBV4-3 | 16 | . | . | TGCGCCAGCAGCCAAGATGTGGGGGGTTCCTACAATGAGCAGTTCTTC | CASSQDVGGSYNEQFF
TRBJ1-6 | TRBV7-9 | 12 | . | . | TGTGCCAGCAGCTTAGGGACTAACCCCCTCCACTTT | CASSLGTNPLHF
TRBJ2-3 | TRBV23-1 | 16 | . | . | TGCGCCAGCAGTCAAGTCCGCCAAATCTTCACAGATACGCAGTATTTT | CASSQVRQIFTDTQYF
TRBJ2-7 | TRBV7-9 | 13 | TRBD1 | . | TGTGCCAGCAGCCTAAAGACAGGGTACGAGCAGTACTTC | CASSLKTGYEQYF
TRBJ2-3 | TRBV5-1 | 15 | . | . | TGCGCCAGCAGCTTGGCGACAGGTAGCACAGATACGCAGTATTTT | CASSLATGSTDTQYF
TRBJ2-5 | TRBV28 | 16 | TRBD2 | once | TGTGCCAGCAGCCTGCTTTATCGGGGGGAAAGTGAGACCCAGTACTTC | CASSLLYRGESETQYF
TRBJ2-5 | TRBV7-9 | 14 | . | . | TGTGCCAGCAGCTTAATGCCTAGCCAAGAGACCCAGTACTTC | CASSLMPSQETQYF
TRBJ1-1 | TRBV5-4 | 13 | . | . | TGTGCCAGCAGCTTGGCCGAGAGGTTGGAAGCTTTCTTT | CASSLAERLEAFF
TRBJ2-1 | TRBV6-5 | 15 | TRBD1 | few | TGTGCCAGCAGTGTGACAGGGGAAGGCGGCAATGAGCAGTTCTTC | CASSVTGEGGNEQFF
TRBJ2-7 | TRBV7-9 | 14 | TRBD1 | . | TGTGCCAGCAGCACCCGGGACAGAGCCTACGAGCAGTACTTC | CASSTRDRAYEQYF
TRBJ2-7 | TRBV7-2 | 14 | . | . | TGTGCCAGCAGCTTAGGAGAGGGGTGGTACGAGCAGTACTTC | CASSLGEGWYEQYF
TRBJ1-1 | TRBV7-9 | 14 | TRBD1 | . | TGTGCCAGCACCCATGGACAGGGAAACACTGAAGCTTTCTTT | CASTHGQGNTEAFF
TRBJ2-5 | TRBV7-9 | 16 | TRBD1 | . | TGTGCCAGCAGCTTAGCTCGGACAGGGGAGGGAGAGACCCAGTACTTC | CASSLARTGEGETQYF
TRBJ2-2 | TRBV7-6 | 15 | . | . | TGTGCCAGCAGCTTAGCTCTGGCGGACCCCGGGGAGCTGTTTTTT | CASSLALADPGELFF
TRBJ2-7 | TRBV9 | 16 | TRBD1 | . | TGTGCCAGCAGCGTTAGGGGAGACAGGGTCCCGTACGAGCAGTACTTC | CASSVRGDRVPYEQYF
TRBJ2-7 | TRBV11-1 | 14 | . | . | TGTGCCAGCAGCTTAAAGGGGGGAAGGCGCGAGCAGTACTTC | CASSLKGGRREQYF
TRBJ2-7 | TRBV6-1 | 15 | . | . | TGTGCCAGCAGTGGAATCGACAGACCCACCTACGAGCAGTACTTC | CASSGIDRPTYEQYF
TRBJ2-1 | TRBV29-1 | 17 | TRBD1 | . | TGCAGCGTTGATCCCCCTCTGGACAGGGTCAGCCTTAATGAGCAGTTCTTC | CSVDPPLDRVSLNEQFF
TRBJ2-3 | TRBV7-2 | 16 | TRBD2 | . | TGTGCCAGCAGCTTAGTCGGAGCGGGACCCACAGATACGCAGTATTTT | CASSLVGAGPTDTQYF
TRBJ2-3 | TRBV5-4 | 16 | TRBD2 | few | TGTGCCAGCAGCTTGGCCGGGGGGGCTCCCAGCGATACGCAGTATTTT | CASSLAGGAPSDTQYF
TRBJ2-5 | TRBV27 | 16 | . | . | TGTGCCAGCAGTTTGCGGTATTTGGGGTACCAAGAGACCCAGTACTTC | CASSLRYLGYQETQYF
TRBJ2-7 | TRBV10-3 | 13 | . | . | TGTGCCATCAGTGGTGCATGGGCCGATGAGCAGTACTTC | CAISGAWADEQYF
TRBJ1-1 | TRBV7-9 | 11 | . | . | TGTGCCAGCAGCCAAGAAGCTGAAGCTTTCTTT | CASSQEAEAFF
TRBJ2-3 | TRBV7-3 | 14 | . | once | TGTGCCAGCAGCTCTAACGGGGGTGGCGATACGCAGTATTTT | CASSSNGGGDTQYF
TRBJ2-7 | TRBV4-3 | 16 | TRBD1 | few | TGCGCCAGCAGCCAAGATAGGGGACAGGCGTCCTACGAGCAGTACTTC | CASSQDRGQASYEQYF
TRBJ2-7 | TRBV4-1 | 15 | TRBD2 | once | TGCGCCAGCAGCCAAGGGCGGGGGGCGACCTACGAGCAGTACTTC | CASSQGRGATYEQYF
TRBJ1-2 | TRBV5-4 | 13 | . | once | TGTGCCAGCAGCTTGGAAGGAGACGATGGCTACACCTTC | CASSLEGDDGYTF
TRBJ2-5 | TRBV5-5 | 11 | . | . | TGTGCCAGCAGCGCCCTGGAGACCCAGTACTTC | CASSALETQYF
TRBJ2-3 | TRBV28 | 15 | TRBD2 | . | TGTGCCAGCAGCCCAAGCCCGGGGGGGGCAGATACGCAGTATTTT | CASSPSPGGADTQYF
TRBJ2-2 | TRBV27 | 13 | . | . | TGTGCCAGCAGGGTCACAGGGACCGGGGAGCTGTTTTTT | CASRVTGTGELFF
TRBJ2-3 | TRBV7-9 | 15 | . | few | TGTGCCAGCAGCTTAGTTCGAGCCGCCGTCGACACGCAGTATTTT | CASSLVRAAVDTQYF
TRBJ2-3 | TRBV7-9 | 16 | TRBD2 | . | TGTGCCAGCAGCTCGCGGACTAGCGGAGACACAGATACGCAGTATTTT | CASSSRTSGDTDTQYF
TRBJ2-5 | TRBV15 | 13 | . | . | TGTGCCACCAGCACCGGACAGCAAGAGACCCAGTACTTC | CATSTGQQETQYF
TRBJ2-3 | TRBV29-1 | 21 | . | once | TGCAGCGTCACCCGCCCAAGGATCTACGAGAGCTGGACCGCGACGGCAGATACGCAGTATTTT | CSVTRPRIYESWTATADTQYF